These T cell receptor beta chains were read from a single sample in a study of blood T cell repertoires in COVID-19. Measured with immunoSEQ multiplex PCR; TCRdb has only the in-frame clones, and not every one. The sample lists some 180,000 clones; 75% to 85% were seen once. Material for sequencing was peripheral blood. The receptors come from a woman aged 80 or over with COVID-19, enrolled during active disease. The CDR3 runs from the conserved cysteine through the conserved F or W. A D gene is named only where the DNA matches it firmly. A clone size is listed for some rows: how often the clone was seen (once, few, many), or a class if it is expanded.

J gene | clone size | D gene | V gene | CDR3 length | CDR3 protein | CDR3 DNA
TRBJ1-2 | once | TRBD1 | TRBV27 | 13 | CASSPWTGDSYTF | TGTGCCAGCAGTCCTTGGACAGGGGACAGCTACACCTTC
TRBJ1-2 | NA | NA | TRBV5-4 | 15 | CASSLDQGWRYGYTF | TGTGCCAGCAGCTTGGACCAGGGTTGGCGGTATGGCTACACCTTC
TRBJ2-1 | NA | NA | TRBV3-1/TRBV3-2 | 18 | CASSQGFGGWAANNEQFF | TGTGCCAGCAGCCAAGGCTTCGGAGGGTGGGCAGCCAACAATGAGCAGTTCTTC
TRBJ1-3 | NA | NA | TRBV4-1 | 17 | CASSLEVARSSGNTIYF | TGCGCCAGCAGCCTAGAAGTAGCCAGAAGCTCTGGAAACACCATATATTTT
TRBJ2-7 | NA | TRBD1 | TRBV2 | 12 | CASTRQGYEQYF | TGTGCCAGCACTAGACAGGGCTACGAGCAGTACTTC
TRBJ2-7 | few | TRBD1 | TRBV2 | 16 | CASIPPPGQGTYEQYF | TGTGCCAGCATTCCCCCCCCGGGACAGGGCACCTACGAGCAGTACTTC
TRBJ2-3 | NA | NA | TRBV9 | 13 | CASSKGNTDTQYF | TGTGCCAGCAGCAAGGGGAACACAGATACGCAGTATTTT
TRBJ1-1 | NA | NA | TRBV12-3/TRBV12-4 | 13 | CASRPGHLIEAFF | TGTGCCAGCAGGCCGGGACACCTAATTGAGGCTTTCTTT
TRBJ1-1 | once | NA | TRBV19 | 14 | CASSMFLWRGEAFF | TGTGCCAGTAGTATGTTTTTATGGAGGGGTGAAGCTTTCTTT
TRBJ2-3 | NA | TRBD2 | TRBV19 | 16 | CASSIWVAGGTDTQYF | TGTGCCAGTAGTATTTGGGTAGCGGGGGGGACAGATACGCAGTATTTT
TRBJ1-1 | NA | NA | TRBV7-2 | 13 | CASRKREYTEAFF | TGTGCCAGCAGAAAGAGGGAATACACTGAAGCTTTCTTT
TRBJ1-1 | NA | NA | TRBV27 | 14 | CASSPQGLNTEAFF | TGTGCCAGCAGTCCCCAGGGCCTGAACACTGAAGCTTTCTTT
TRBJ1-5 | NA | NA | TRBV4-2 | 16 | CASSQDRAPANQPQHF | TGTGCCAGCAGCCAAGACAGGGCGCCAGCGAATCAGCCCCAGCATTTT
TRBJ2-3 | NA | NA | TRBV5-6 | 15 | CASSRRGRSTDTQYF | TGTGCCAGCAGCCGTAGAGGTCGCAGCACAGATACGCAGTATTTT
TRBJ2-2 | few | TRBD2 | TRBV6-5 | 13 | CASRRREAGELFF | TGTGCCAGCAGGCGACGGGAGGCCGGGGAGCTGTTTTTT
TRBJ2-3 | NA | NA | TRBV28 | 15 | CASSSRTESTDTQYF | TGTGCCAGCAGTTCCAGGACAGAAAGCACAGATACGCAGTATTTT